This TCR beta chain was retrieved from a study of cytomegalovirus exposure and HLA in healthy donors. On the study more broadly: Among the roughly 400 genotyped donors, over 70% were placed in the Caucasian-associated ancestry cluster.

Researchers ran the PCR with 60 Vbeta and 13 Jbeta primers. The method was immunoSEQ multiplex PCR; TCRdb's version includes in-frame clones alone and lacks a portion of them. This sample has some 98,000 clones, with about 81% found just once. Study-level findings and limits: According to a later analysis, donors in an Asian-associated ancestry cluster reportedly had fewer N-insertions than the roughly 670-donor mean. Some segments of the V type, notably TRBV6-2 and TRBV6-3, were excluded as indistinguishable.

This CDR3 comprises 14 residues. Unmatched junction bases numbered 4, after V lost 6 bases and J lost 3 bases. CDR1 and CDR2 (germline): MNHEY, SMNVEV (reference sequence). As for this clone: The antigen remains undetermined.

Input material: PBMCs. This sequence joins TRBV27 and TRBJ2-7; 11 bases agree with TRBD1. This TCR derives from a man between 35 and 55 years old in good health and CMV-seronegative. CDR3 loop: CASSPGQGVYEQYF. The CDR3 DNA is TGTGCCAGCAGCCCGGGACAGGGGGTCTACGAGCAGTACTTC.